The 11 T cell receptor beta chains below all came from one sample that was sequenced in a study of blood T cell repertoires in COVID-19 (dated by TCRdb to 2018 to 2021). Receptor libraries were prepared by the immunoSEQ multiplex PCR assay. This is the immuneACCESS table as TCRdb keeps it, with only in-frame sequences that have V and J called. A part of the clones is gone; compared with another copy, unresolved V genes explain less than half, and the rest is unexplained. Within this sample are some 250,000 clones, with about 80% of them counted one time only. Over 3% of the sample lies in the top ten. The sequencing input was peripheral blood. The receptors here all came from a woman over 75 with acute or convalescent COVID-19.

The chain uses TRBV5-1 and TRBJ1-1; 8 positions match TRBD1. This CDR3 is 15 amino acids long. J gave up 5 bases and V 3 bases, and 9 bases lay outside the gene matches. Germline V gene data show CDR1 as SGHRS and CDR2 as YFSETQ. The CDR3 sequence: CASSSNPGQGTEAFF. The CDR3 bases are TGCGCCAGCAGCTCAAACCCCGGACAGGGAACTGAAGCTTTCTTT.

This rearrangement joins TRBV5-5 to TRBJ2-1; 9 bases are shared with TRBD2. V dropped 0 bases and J dropped 3; count of bases not matched to a gene: 1. The CDR3 is 15 amino acids. Germline CDR1 and CDR2: SGHKS and YYEKEE (reference sequence). Here the CDR3 DNA reads TGTGCCAGCAGCTTGGAACTAGCGGGCTACAATGAGCAGTTCTTC. Amino acid sequence: CASSLELAGYNEQFF.

The gene calls are TRBV6-5 and TRBJ2-7; 7 bases agree with TRBD1. Trimming cost V 11 bases and J 2 bases; bases outside gene matches: 6. The CDR3 is 12 amino acids. Per germline, CDR1 MNHEY and CDR2 SVGAGI. In nucleotides, the CDR3 is TGTGCCGCCCAGGGGGATACCTACGAGCAGTACTTC. This translates into CAAQGDTYEQYF.

This clone has only a few counts. The same CDR3 can be traced to other DNA sequences in this sample. The rearrangement joins TRBV5-1 to TRBJ2-1; D ambiguous. Germline V gene sequence: CDR1 SGHRS, CDR2 YFSETQ. This CDR3 comprises 15 residues. With 0 bases removed from V and 2 bases from J, the gap between germline ends came to 9 bases. The CDR3 coding sequence is TGCGCCAGCAGCTTGGCTAGATTAGCCTACAATGAGCAGTTCTTC. Translating gives CASSLARLAYNEQFF. Drawing the rest from reference TRBV5-1 and TRBJ2-1, the complete variable domain is KAGVTQTPRYLIKTRGQQVTLSCSPISGHRSVSWYQQTPGQGLQFLFEYFSETQRNKGNFPGRFSGRQFSNSRSEMNVSTLELGDSALYLCASSLARLAYNEQFFGPGTRLTVL.

The chain joins TRBV11-2 to TRBJ1-4, with a weak D call TRBD1 (6 bases). In germline, CDR1 is SGHAT, CDR2 FQNNGV. Trimming shortened V by 5 bases and J by 14 bases, and 15 bases separated the two germline ends. CDR3 length: 12 amino acids. Written as DNA, the CDR3 is TGTGCCAGCAGCCAGACAGGCCTCCTTCTGTTTTTT. Its translation: CASSQTGLLLFF.

In nucleotides, the CDR3 is TGCGCCAGCAGCCAATCACAGGGGGGGAGCAATCAGCCCCAGCATTTT. Translation: CASSQSQGGSNQPQHF. This chain connects TRBV4-1 to TRBJ1-5, with 8 bases fitting TRBD1. CDR1 and CDR2 (germline): MGHRA, YSYEKL. The V segment lost 2 bases and the J segment 1 base; nucleotides outside the gene matches: 4. This CDR3 has 16 amino acids.

The gene calls are TRBV6-5 and TRBJ2-7; 10 bases agree with TRBD2. V shed 4 bases, J shed 5 bases, and the junction held 8 bases outside the gene matches. The germline CDR1 and CDR2 sequences are MNHEY and SVGAGI. This CDR3 is built from 15 residues. CDR3 amino acids: CASSSQAGGPHEQYF. CDR3 nucleotide sequence: TGTGCCAGCAGTTCCCAAGCGGGAGGGCCCCACGAGCAGTACTTC.

This clone appeared a few times. V is TRBV4-1 and J is TRBJ2-1; 15 bases are shared with TRBD2. The trim removed 0 bases at V and 4 bases at J, leaving 4 bases unmatched. Germline-derived CDR1 and CDR2 are MGHRA and YSYEKL. The CDR3 extends over 18 amino acids. CDR3 amino acids: CASSQDRTSGRVYNEQFF. CDR3 sequence (DNA): TGCGCCAGCAGCCAAGACCGGACTAGCGGGAGGGTATACAATGAGCAGTTCTTC.

The chain is built from TRBV6-2 or TRBV6-3 and TRBJ2-7; TRBD1 matches at 9 bases. The CDR3 has 17 residues. The V gene's germline CDR1 is MNHEY and CDR2 SVGEGT. The junction had 13 bases not matched to a gene; V was cut back by 5 bases and J by 2 bases. Here the CDR3 DNA reads TGTGCCAGCAGTACCTATAAACCCGGGACAGGGCCCTACGAGCAGTACTTC. It yields the protein CASSTYKPGTGPYEQYF.

The rearrangement joins TRBV5-1 to TRBJ1-4; perhaps TRBD1 as D (5 bases). Looked up from germline, CDR1 is SGHRS and CDR2 is YFSETQ. Trimming cost V 5 bases and J 8 bases, with 16 bases left between them. This CDR3 is 14 amino acids long. CDR3 DNA: TGCGCCAGCAGTAATGGGGCGGTCGAGGAAAAACTGTTTTTT. This gives the protein CASSNGAVEEKLFF.

In DNA form, the CDR3 reads TGTGCCAGCAGCCCCCCAGTGGGGGGGTCAGATACGCAGTATTTT. It encodes CASSPPVGGSDTQYF. V is TRBV3-1 (or the pseudogene TRBV3-2) and J is TRBJ2-3; TRBD2 matches at 7 bases. Germline V gene data show CDR1 as LGHDT and CDR2 as YNNKEL (reference sequence). V shed 4 bases and J 4 bases; nucleotides not matched to a gene: 8. The CDR3 is 15 amino acids.